A selection of T cell receptor beta chains follows, all from one sample in a study of CD8 T cells in ankylosing spondylitis. TCRdb passed the 5' RACE reads through MiXCR, listing each CDR3 protein once. This table has roughly 440,000 distinct CDR3 sequences, roughly a sixth appearing once. The sample taken for sequencing was blood, either unsorted or a sorted T cell fraction (not recorded which). The receptors were sampled from a male donor with ankylosing spondylitis. The CDR3 runs from the conserved cysteine through the conserved F or W. A D gene is named only where the DNA matches it firmly. Clone size is stated in some rows and not others, as once, few, many or a class when expanded.

D gene: NA; V gene: TRBV2; clone size: few; J gene: TRBJ2-2; CDR3 protein: CASRVGQTGELFF; CDR3 DNA: TGTGCCAGCAGGGTCGGACAAACCGGGGAGCTGTTTTTT
D gene: NA; V gene: TRBV9; clone size: NA; J gene: TRBJ2-2; CDR3 protein: CASSTTGPGELFF; CDR3 DNA: TGTGCCAGCAGCACAACAGGGCCCGGGGAGCTGTTTTTT
D gene: NA; V gene: TRBV10-3; clone size: NA; J gene: TRBJ2-3; CDR3 protein: CAISSQGRLTDTQYF; CDR3 DNA: TGTGCCATCAGTTCTCAAGGCAGACTCACAGATACGCAGTATTTT
D gene: NA; V gene: TRBV7-2; clone size: NA; J gene: TRBJ1-2; CDR3 protein: CASSFWTANYGYTF; CDR3 DNA: TGTGCCAGCAGCTTTTGGACAGCTAACTATGGCTACACCTTC
D gene: NA; V gene: TRBV5-1; clone size: few; J gene: TRBJ2-1; CDR3 protein: CASSLGPESSYNEQFF; CDR3 DNA: TGCGCCAGCAGCTTGGGTCCCGAGAGCTCCTACAATGAGCAGTTCTTC
D gene: NA; V gene: TRBV5-1; clone size: NA; J gene: TRBJ1-2; CDR3 protein: CASSSGTLYGYTF; CDR3 DNA: TGCGCCAGCAGCTCCGGGACACTCTATGGCTACACCTTC
D gene: NA; V gene: TRBV19; clone size: NA; J gene: TRBJ2-3; CDR3 protein: CASSIGGTDTQYF; CDR3 DNA: TGTGCCAGTAGTATTGGTGGCACAGATACGCAGTATTTT
D gene: TRBD2; V gene: TRBV9; clone size: many; J gene: TRBJ2-1; CDR3 protein: CASSVGNSGGKYNEQFF; CDR3 DNA: TGTGCCAGCAGCGTAGGGAATAGCGGGGGGAAGTACAATGAGCAGTTCTTC
D gene: NA; V gene: TRBV2; clone size: NA; J gene: TRBJ1-1; CDR3 protein: CASSSGPSGAFF; CDR3 DNA: TGTGCCAGCAGTTCGGGACCTTCGGGAGCTTTCTTT
D gene: TRBD1; V gene: TRBV7-9; clone size: NA; J gene: TRBJ1-1; CDR3 protein: CASSLLTGIEAFF; CDR3 DNA: TGTGCCAGCAGCTTACTGACAGGGATTGAAGCTTTCTTT
D gene: TRBD2; V gene: TRBV29-1; clone size: many; J gene: TRBJ2-1; CDR3 protein: CSGKLAGGPYNEQFF; CDR3 DNA: TGCAGCGGTAAACTAGCGGGAGGGCCTTACAATGAGCAGTTCTTC
D gene: NA; V gene: TRBV9; clone size: NA; J gene: TRBJ1-5; CDR3 protein: CASSGQDYNQPQHF; CDR3 DNA: TGTGCCAGCAGCGGACAGGATTACAATCAGCCCCAGCATTTT
D gene: NA; V gene: TRBV12-3/TRBV12-4; clone size: few; J gene: TRBJ2-7; CDR3 protein: CASNPDGPYSYEQYF; CDR3 DNA: TGTGCCAGCAATCCCGATGGACCGTACTCCTACGAGCAGTACTTC
D gene: NA; V gene: TRBV20-1; clone size: many; J gene: TRBJ1-5; CDR3 protein: CSARRAGNQPQHF; CDR3 DNA: TGCAGTGCTAGACGGGCAGGGAATCAGCCCCAGCATTTT
D gene: NA; V gene: TRBV6-5; clone size: NA; J gene: TRBJ1-2; CDR3 protein: CASSYEGGYGYTF; CDR3 DNA: TGTGCCAGCAGTTACGAGGGTGGCTATGGCTACACCTTC
D gene: NA; V gene: TRBV2; clone size: NA; J gene: TRBJ1-2; CDR3 protein: CAIAPDGDNYGYTF; CDR3 DNA: TGTGCCATTGCACCGGACGGGGATAACTATGGCTACACCTTC